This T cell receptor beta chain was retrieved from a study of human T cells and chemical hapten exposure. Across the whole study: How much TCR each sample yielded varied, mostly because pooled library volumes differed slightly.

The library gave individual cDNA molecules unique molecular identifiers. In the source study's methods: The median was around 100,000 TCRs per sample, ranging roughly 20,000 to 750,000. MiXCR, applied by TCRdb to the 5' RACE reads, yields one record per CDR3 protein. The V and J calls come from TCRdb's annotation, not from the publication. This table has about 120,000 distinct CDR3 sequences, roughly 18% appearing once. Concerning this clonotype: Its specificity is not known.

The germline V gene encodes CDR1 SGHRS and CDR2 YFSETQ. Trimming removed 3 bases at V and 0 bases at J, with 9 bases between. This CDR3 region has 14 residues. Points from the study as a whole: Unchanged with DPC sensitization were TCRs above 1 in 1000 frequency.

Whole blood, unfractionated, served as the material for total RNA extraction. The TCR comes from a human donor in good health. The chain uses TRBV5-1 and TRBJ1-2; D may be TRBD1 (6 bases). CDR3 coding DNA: TGCGCCAGCAGCTCGGACAGACCTAACTATGGCTACACCTTC. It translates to CASSSDRPNYGYTF.